A single sample gave rise to the 12 T cell receptor beta chains below, sequenced in a study of read filtering for tumor transcriptome and immune sequencing. This library used roughly 400 ng RNA and molecular barcoded adaptors spanning alpha/delta and beta/gamma chains. TCRdb itself ran the reads through MiXCR, one entry per CDR3 protein. The sample consists of under 80,000 distinct CDR3 sequences, 15% to 25% of them appearing once. Source material: a population of CD138-negative cells sorted from bone marrow. The receptors were gathered from a donor older than 35 with multiple myeloma.

A remark on this clonotype: Given a much more abundant clone one base away, this may be a read error. Here the CDR3 DNA reads TGTGCCAGCAGCTTGGCCCTGGCGAACACTGAAGCTTTCTTT. The encoded protein is CASSLALANTEAFF. This rearrangement joins TRBV7-2 to TRBJ1-1; no definite D call. V was pared by 3 bases and J by 1 base, with 9 bases between. The CDR3 extends over 14 amino acids. Germline V gene lookup returns CDR1 SGHTA and CDR2 FQGNSA.

Regarding this clonotype: The junction shows a germline mismatch at one end, possibly a read error. The CDR3, as DNA: TGTGCCAGCAGCCCCCGCCTCGGGCTTTACAATGAACAGTTCTTC. This translates into CASSPRLGLYNEQFF. The chain couples TRBV7-9 to TRBJ2-1; D unresolved. In germline, CDR1 is SEHNR, CDR2 FQNEAQ (reference sequence). The CDR3 runs to 15 residues. The variable domain in full, completed from reference TRBV7-9 and TRBJ2-1, reads DTGVSQNPRHKITKRGQNVTFRCDPISEHNRLYWYRQTLGQGPEFLTYFQNEAQLEKSRLLSDRFSAERPKGSFSTLEIQRTEQGDSAMYLCASSPRLGLYNEQFFGPGTRLTVL.

With respect to this clonotype: With a much larger clone just one base away, this may be a read error. CDR3: CASSESDRDTQYF. CDR3 coding DNA: TGTGCCAGCAGTGAATCTGACCGAGATACGCAGTATTTT. The chain combines TRBV25-1 with TRBJ2-3; D is unclear. CDR1 and CDR2 (germline): MGHDK, SYGVNS. The CDR3 extends over 13 amino acids. Trimming cost V 1 base and J 5 bases, with 7 bases left between them.

This clonotype was picked up one time. The junction does not match germline at one end; this may be a read error. The chain links TRBV19 to TRBJ2-3; 9 nucleotides agree with TRBD1. Per germline, CDR1 LNHDA and CDR2 SQIVND (reference sequence). CDR3 size: 16 residues. CDR3 coding DNA: TGTGCCAGTAGTAGGGCTTCGGGACAGGGTTTAAATACGCAGTACTTT. It yields the protein CASSRASGQGLNTQYF.

This clonotype was found many times. This chain uses TRBV7-9 with TRBJ1-1; 8 bases map to TRBD1. The V segment lost 1 base and the J segment 5 bases; nucleotides outside the gene matches: 3. Germline-derived CDR1 and CDR2 are SEHNR and FQNEAQ (reference sequence). The CDR3 has 14 amino acids. The chain's CDR3 is CASSLGQGATEAFF. The CDR3 DNA is TGTGCCAGCAGCTTAGGGCAGGGGGCAACTGAAGCTTTCTTT.

The chain combines TRBV28 with TRBJ1-5; TRBD1 might be the D (5 bases). CDR1 is MDHEN and CDR2 is SYDVKM in the germline V gene. The length of the CDR3 is 17 residues. With 7 bases removed from V and 0 bases from J, the gap between germline ends came to 19 bases. The CDR3 protein is CASTRDGGGGSNQPQHF. CDR3 in DNA: TGTGCCAGCACCCGAGATGGTGGGGGAGGTAGCAATCAGCCCCAGCATTTT.

This clonotype was seen only a few times. This chain joins TRBV6-1 and TRBJ2-3; 7 positions match TRBD2. The germline V gene encodes CDR1 MNHNS and CDR2 SASEGT. The length of the CDR3 is 17 residues. V shed 4 bases and J 0 bases; nucleotides not matched to a gene: 10. CDR3 nucleotide sequence: TGTGCCAGCAGTGGTCGGGGAAGCGGGAAGAGCACAGATACGCAGTATTTT. Amino acid sequence: CASSGRGSGKSTDTQYF.

This clonotype appeared many times. V gene TRBV11-2 combines with J gene TRBJ2-3; 7 positions match TRBD2. CDR1 and CDR2 (germline): SGHAT, FQNNGV. This CDR3 has 14 residues. Unmatched junction bases numbered 4, after V lost 5 bases and J lost 2 bases. The CDR3 DNA sequence: TGTGCCAGCAGCCCCCGACTAGCCACAGATACGCAGTATTTT. This gives the protein CASSPRLATDTQYF.

This clonotype has a handful of counts. The V and J genes are TRBV7-9 and TRBJ2-1; 9 bases are shared with TRBD2. After removal of 4 bases from V and 4 bases from J, the junction contained 8 bases not matched to a gene. The CDR3 covers 16 residues. Germline V CDR1 and CDR2: SEHNR, FQNEAQ (reference sequence). In DNA, the CDR3 is TGTGCCAGCAGCTACAAGACTAGCGGAACTTACAATGAGCAGTTCTTC. Protein: CASSYKTSGTYNEQFF.

In this sample, this clonotype turned up a few times. The rearrangement links TRBV6-2 or TRBV6-3 to TRBJ1-1, with D hard to call. This CDR3 has 14 amino acids. V lost 7 bases and J lost 4, with 16 bases in between. Germline CDR1 MNHEY, CDR2 SVGEGT. The DNA for the CDR3 is TGTGCCAGCAAAGACACCGGCGAGAGCACTGAAGCTTTCTTT. It translates to CASKDTGESTEAFF.

In regard to this clonotype: The junction departs from germline at one end; a sequencing error may be responsible. The chain joins TRBV19 to TRBJ1-2; 7 bases line up with TRBD1. CDR3 size: 18 residues. Per the germline V gene, CDR1 is LNHDA and CDR2 is SQIVND (reference sequence). CDR3 sequence (DNA): TGTGCCAGTACTCTATCAGGGAGCAACAGGGGAGGCAACTATGGCTACATCTTC. This codes for CASTLSGSNRGGNYGYIF.

As to this clonotype: This likely stems from a read error, as it lies one base from a far larger clone. The chain has TRBV11-2 and TRBJ2-1; no clear D. The end of the DNA is better explained by TRBJ2-4, so the J call may be wrong. Germline CDR1 is SGHAT and CDR2 is FQNNGV. This CDR3 region has 12 residues. CDR3 nucleotides: TGTGCCAGCCGTCGAGGTTCCTACGATCAGTACTTC. Its translation: CASRRGSYDQYF.